The rows below give T cell receptor beta chains drawn from one sample of a study of shared clonotypes between healthy human individuals. Sequenced by immunoSEQ multiplex PCR; TCRdb stores in-frame clones only, minus some. Seen here are 2 million to 2.5 million clones, about 92% observed once, and the top ten hold around 0.4%. Material: naive CD4+ T cells from PBMCs. Source of these receptors: a man younger than 30 in good health. Some clones in this sample may be carry-over from other donors' samples. CDR3s include the opening cysteine and the closing phenylalanine or tryptophan. D genes are given only for firm matches. Only part of the rows carry a size: once, few, many, or a class if the clone is expanded.

j_call: TRBJ2-1; v_call: TRBV29-1; cdr3_length: 16; d_call: TRBD2; clone_size: NA; cdr3_aa: CSAIRGSSGIYNEQFF; cdr3_nt: TGCAGCGCAATTCGGGGTTCTAGCGGGATCTACAATGAGCAGTTCTTC
j_call: TRBJ2-7; v_call: TRBV6-5; cdr3_length: 13; d_call: TRBD1; clone_size: NA; cdr3_aa: CASNTGQTYEQYF; cdr3_nt: TGTGCCAGCAATACGGGACAGACCTACGAGCAGTACTTC
j_call: TRBJ1-2; v_call: TRBV9; cdr3_length: 14; d_call: NA; clone_size: once; cdr3_aa: CASSVDPGGIRYTF; cdr3_nt: TGTGCCAGCAGCGTAGACCCGGGGGGGATCCGCTACACCTTC
j_call: TRBJ2-7; v_call: TRBV5-1; cdr3_length: 18; d_call: NA; clone_size: NA; cdr3_aa: CASSPWGGRRSSHYEQYF; cdr3_nt: TGCGCCAGCAGCCCCTGGGGGGGGCGCAGGAGCTCACACTACGAGCAGTACTTC
j_call: TRBJ2-1; v_call: TRBV7-2; cdr3_length: 16; d_call: NA; clone_size: NA; cdr3_aa: CASSPGRAGSYNEQFF; cdr3_nt: TGTGCCAGCAGCCCCGGTCGGGCGGGCTCCTACAATGAGCAGTTCTTC
j_call: TRBJ2-3; v_call: TRBV9; cdr3_length: 12; d_call: NA; clone_size: few; cdr3_aa: CASSPSADTQYF; cdr3_nt: TGTGCCAGCAGCCCCTCGGCAGATACGCAGTATTTT
j_call: TRBJ1-1; v_call: TRBV7-9; cdr3_length: 14; d_call: NA; clone_size: NA; cdr3_aa: CASSFGGSGTEAFF; cdr3_nt: TGTGCCAGCAGCTTCGGGGGGTCGGGCACTGAAGCTTTCTTT
j_call: TRBJ2-2; v_call: TRBV19; cdr3_length: 17; d_call: NA; clone_size: NA; cdr3_aa: CASNNLWRGRDTGELFF; cdr3_nt: TGTGCCAGTAATAACCTGTGGAGGGGAAGGGACACCGGGGAGCTGTTTTTT
j_call: TRBJ1-2; v_call: TRBV7-9; cdr3_length: 13; d_call: TRBD1; clone_size: NA; cdr3_aa: CASSLDRGIGYTF; cdr3_nt: TGTGCCAGCAGCTTGGACAGGGGAATCGGCTACACCTTC
j_call: TRBJ2-5; v_call: TRBV18; cdr3_length: 16; d_call: TRBD2; clone_size: NA; cdr3_aa: CASSPLPSGIQETQYF; cdr3_nt: TGTGCCAGCTCACCACTTCCTAGCGGGATCCAAGAGACCCAGTACTTC
j_call: TRBJ1-1; v_call: TRBV6-1; cdr3_length: 13; d_call: NA; clone_size: NA; cdr3_aa: CASSELAGDEAFF; cdr3_nt: TGTGCCAGCAGTGAATTGGCAGGGGATGAAGCTTTCTTT
j_call: TRBJ2-3; v_call: TRBV9; cdr3_length: 16; d_call: TRBD2; clone_size: NA; cdr3_aa: CASSGPGLGDTDTQYF; cdr3_nt: TGTGCCAGCAGCGGCCCGGGACTAGGAGATACAGATACGCAGTATTTT
j_call: TRBJ2-5; v_call: TRBV19; cdr3_length: 15; d_call: NA; clone_size: NA; cdr3_aa: CASRIGGTPQETQYF; cdr3_nt: TGTGCCAGTAGGATAGGAGGGACACCCCAAGAGACCCAGTACTTC
j_call: TRBJ2-2; v_call: TRBV7-2; cdr3_length: 15; d_call: TRBD1; clone_size: NA; cdr3_aa: CASSPRGRGGGELFF; cdr3_nt: TGTGCCAGCAGCCCCAGGGGGCGAGGAGGCGGGGAGCTGTTTTTT
j_call: TRBJ1-3; v_call: TRBV7-8; cdr3_length: 17; d_call: NA; clone_size: NA; cdr3_aa: CASSSGRGRVTGNTIYF; cdr3_nt: TGTGCCAGCAGCTCTGGGCGGGGCAGGGTAACTGGAAACACCATATATTTT
j_call: TRBJ2-7; v_call: TRBV11-2; cdr3_length: 16; d_call: NA; clone_size: NA; cdr3_aa: CASSFSVRGDSYEQYF; cdr3_nt: TGTGCCAGCAGCTTTTCGGTACGGGGAGACTCCTACGAGCAGTACTTC
j_call: TRBJ2-3; v_call: TRBV5-6; cdr3_length: 15; d_call: NA; clone_size: NA; cdr3_aa: CASSPGLLSTDTQYF; cdr3_nt: TGTGCCAGCAGCCCGGGACTTCTTAGTACAGATACGCAGTATTTT
j_call: TRBJ1-2; v_call: TRBV25-1; cdr3_length: 15; d_call: TRBD1; clone_size: NA; cdr3_aa: CASTVGDSFIYGYTF; cdr3_nt: TGTGCCAGCACAGTAGGGGACAGCTTCATCTATGGCTACACCTTC
j_call: TRBJ2-2; v_call: TRBV30; cdr3_length: 16; d_call: NA; clone_size: NA; cdr3_aa: CAWNTPRGRGSEELFF; cdr3_nt: TGTGCCTGGAACACACCGAGGGGAAGGGGGTCCGAGGAGCTGTTTTTT
j_call: TRBJ1-1; v_call: TRBV7-9; cdr3_length: 15; d_call: NA; clone_size: NA; cdr3_aa: CASSLGRGSSTEAFF; cdr3_nt: TGTGCCAGCAGCTTGGGGAGGGGATCGAGCACTGAAGCTTTCTTT
j_call: TRBJ1-5; v_call: TRBV2; cdr3_length: 17; d_call: NA; clone_size: NA; cdr3_aa: CASSRQGSVGSNQPQHF; cdr3_nt: TGTGCCAGCAGTCGTCAGGGGTCAGTGGGGTCTAATCAGCCCCAGCATTTT
j_call: TRBJ1-3; v_call: TRBV6-6; cdr3_length: 16; d_call: NA; clone_size: NA; cdr3_aa: CASSYSREQPGNTIYF; cdr3_nt: TGTGCCAGCAGTTACTCGAGAGAACAGCCTGGAAACACCATATATTTT
j_call: TRBJ1-3; v_call: TRBV29-1; cdr3_length: 12; d_call: NA; clone_size: NA; cdr3_aa: CSVLDRGNTIYF; cdr3_nt: TGCAGCGTCCTAGATAGGGGAAACACCATATATTTT
j_call: TRBJ2-1; v_call: TRBV7-2; cdr3_length: 16; d_call: NA; clone_size: NA; cdr3_aa: CASSLFRLGVNNEQFF; cdr3_nt: TGTGCCAGCAGCTTATTTCGGCTAGGAGTAAACAATGAGCAGTTCTTC
j_call: TRBJ2-1; v_call: TRBV6-5; cdr3_length: 16; d_call: NA; clone_size: NA; cdr3_aa: CASSYGSVSAYNEQFF; cdr3_nt: TGTGCCAGCAGTTACGGGAGCGTCTCCGCCTACAATGAGCAGTTCTTC
j_call: TRBJ1-2; v_call: TRBV6-5; cdr3_length: 15; d_call: TRBD1; clone_size: NA; cdr3_aa: CASSPRTGANYGYTF; cdr3_nt: TGTGCCAGCAGTCCTCGGACAGGGGCGAACTATGGCTACACCTTC
j_call: TRBJ1-1; v_call: TRBV9; cdr3_length: 16; d_call: NA; clone_size: NA; cdr3_aa: CASSQGGVKARGEAFF; cdr3_nt: TGTGCCAGCAGCCAAGGGGGAGTTAAGGCAAGGGGTGAAGCTTTCTTT
j_call: TRBJ1-5; v_call: TRBV27; cdr3_length: 18; d_call: NA; clone_size: NA; cdr3_aa: CASSLKWHNRESNQPQHF; cdr3_nt: TGTGCCAGCAGTTTAAAGTGGCATAACAGGGAAAGCAATCAGCCCCAGCATTTT
j_call: TRBJ1-2; v_call: TRBV28; cdr3_length: 13; d_call: NA; clone_size: NA; cdr3_aa: CASSSQGSGVDTF; cdr3_nt: TGTGCCAGCAGTTCCCAGGGGTCAGGGGTCGACACCTTC
j_call: TRBJ2-3; v_call: TRBV28; cdr3_length: 14; d_call: TRBD1; clone_size: NA; cdr3_aa: CATKDRGGGDTQYF; cdr3_nt: TGTGCCACCAAGGACAGGGGAGGTGGGGATACGCAGTATTTT
j_call: TRBJ1-1; v_call: TRBV14; cdr3_length: 15; d_call: NA; clone_size: NA; cdr3_aa: CASSLRGSGTAEAFF; cdr3_nt: TGTGCCAGCAGTCTACGGGGGTCGGGAACCGCTGAAGCTTTCTTT